The clone carrying this T cell receptor (beta chain) was counted ten times or more. Antigen specificity is unknown. This record comes from a study of neurological immune-mediated disorders. Study conclusions and caveats: Among expanded clones, no CDR3 amino acid sequences were shared across subjects, a pattern suggesting private repertoires in all groups.

CDR1 SGHRS and CDR2 YFSETQ come from the germline V gene. Unmatched junction bases numbered 19, after V lost 7 bases and J lost 7 bases. CDR3 length: 16 residues. Using its own MiXCR run on the 5' RACE reads, TCRdb lists one record per CDR3 protein. The sample shows under 85,000 distinct CDR3 sequences, roughly 5% of them seen only once. A total of 2 million PBMCs stored at -80 degrees C provided the unsorted libraries. The specimen was PBMCs. The clonotype comes from a human donor with multiple sclerosis. The donor label of this sample is uncertain. The rearrangement joins TRBV5-1 to TRBJ2-5; 7 nucleotides line up with TRBD2. Here the CDR3 reads CASELQPGGAVGTQYF. CDR3 DNA: TGCGCCAGCGAGCTGCAGCCGGGGGGAGCCGTCGGGACCCAGTACTTC.